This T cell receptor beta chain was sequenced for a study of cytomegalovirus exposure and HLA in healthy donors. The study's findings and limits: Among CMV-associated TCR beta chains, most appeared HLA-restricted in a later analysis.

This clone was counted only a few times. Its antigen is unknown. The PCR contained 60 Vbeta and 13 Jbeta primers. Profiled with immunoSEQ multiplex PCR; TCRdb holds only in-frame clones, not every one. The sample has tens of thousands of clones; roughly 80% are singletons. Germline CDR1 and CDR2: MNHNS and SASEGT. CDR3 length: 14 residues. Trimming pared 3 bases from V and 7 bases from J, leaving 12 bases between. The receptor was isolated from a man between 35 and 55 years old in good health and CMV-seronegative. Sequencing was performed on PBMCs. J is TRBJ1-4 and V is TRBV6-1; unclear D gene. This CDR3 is CASSERRAVEKLFF. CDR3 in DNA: TGTGCCAGCAGTGAGCGCAGAGCGGTTGAAAAACTGTTTTTT.